The 23 T cell receptor beta chains given below trace back to one sample, sequenced in a study of technical replicates of blood from a handful of donors. Repertoires were generated with immunoSEQ multiplex PCR, while TCRdb's copy carries only in-frame clones and drops some. The data hold about 50,000 clones, with about 96% observed a single time. Sequenced material: T cells isolated from PBMCs. The source is a human donor in good health.

This chain connects TRBV14 to TRBJ1-4; 7 bases map to TRBD1. This CDR3 is built from 20 residues. Losses at the gene ends were 1 base for V and 7 bases for J; bases not matched to a gene: 21. The germline V gene has CDR1 SGHDN and CDR2 FVKESK. The CDR3 DNA is TGTGCCAGCAGCCAAGTGAGGTTACTAGTGCGTGGACAGGAAGGTGAAAAACTGTTTTTT. This translates into CASSQVRLLVRGQEGEKLFF. Full variable domain (rest looked up from reference TRBV14 and TRBJ1-4): EAGVTQFPSHSVIEKGQTVTLRCDPISGHDNLYWYRRVMGKEIKFLLHFVKESKQDESGMPNNRFLAERTGGTYSTLKVQPAELEDSGVYFCASSQVRLLVRGQEGEKLFFGSGTQLSVL.

The sample holds a few counts of this clone. The chain recombines TRBV12-5 with TRBJ1-4; D remains ambiguous. The V gene's germline CDR1 is LGHNT and CDR2 FRNRAP. The CDR3 loop spans 15 amino acids. Between the trimmed V and J ends, which lost 4 bases and 5 bases, there was a span of 14 bases. The CDR3 spells CASGSGLKNNEKLFF. CDR3 nucleotide sequence: TGTGCTAGTGGTTCCGGTCTGAAGAACAATGAAAAACTGTTTTTT.

The gene calls are TRBV5-4 and TRBJ1-2; 7 nucleotides agree with TRBD1. The trim removed 10 bases at V and 6 bases at J, leaving 9 bases unmatched. The germline gives CDR1 SGHNT, CDR2 YYREEE (reference sequence). There are 12 residues in the CDR3. CDR3: CAYDRVPNGYTF. The CDR3 DNA reads as TGTGCCTATGACAGGGTGCCCAATGGCTACACCTTC.

The CDR3 region is CASSWTSGDFYNEQFF. The CDR3 DNA reads TGTGCCAGCAGCTGGACTAGCGGGGATTTTTACAATGAGCAGTTCTTC. V usage is TRBV11-2 and J usage is TRBJ2-1; TRBD2 matches 12 bases. The CDR3 consists of 16 residues. Losses at the gene ends were 4 bases for V and 4 bases for J; bases not matched to a gene: 5. Germline V CDR1 and CDR2: SGHAT, FQNNGV.

The chain couples TRBV5-1 to TRBJ2-3, with 9 bases matching TRBD2. The junction had 6 bases not matched to a gene; V was cut back by 1 base and J by 3 bases. CDR3 size: 16 residues. Germline values: CDR1 SGHRS, CDR2 YFSETQ. The CDR3 DNA reads TGCGCCAGCAGCTTGTTGGCGGGAGGGGGGACAGATACGCAGTATTTT. Amino acid sequence: CASSLLAGGGTDTQYF.

The chain carries TRBV5-1 and TRBJ1-2, with a weak D call TRBD1 (6 bases). V was pared by 0 bases and J by 4 bases, with 19 bases between. Germline V CDR1 and CDR2: SGHRS, YFSETQ. The CDR3 runs to 17 residues. The CDR3: CASSLEPNTGLSYGYTF. The CDR3 nucleotides are TGCGCCAGCAGCTTGGAACCTAATACAGGGCTTTCCTATGGCTACACCTTC.

The V call is TRBV6-4, the J call TRBJ2-7; 9 positions match TRBD1. This CDR3 spans 13 amino acids. Germline V gene lookup returns CDR1 MRHNA and CDR2 SNTAGT. Trimming removed 6 bases from V and 6 bases from J; junction bases left unmatched: 6. CDR3 sequence (DNA): TGTGCCAGCAGCCCGGGACAGGGTTCCGAGCAGTACTTC. Encoded protein: CASSPGQGSEQYF.

The chain combines TRBV7-2 with TRBJ1-5; maybe TRBD1 (5 bases). The ends were cut back, 5 bases at V and 3 bases at J, with 20 bases in the middle. Germline V gene lookup returns CDR1 SGHTA and CDR2 FQGNSA. The CDR3 covers 17 residues. CDR3 region: CASSRKRTFLDNQPQHF. The CDR3 nucleotides read TGTGCCAGCAGCCGAAAAAGGACATTCCTTGACAATCAGCCCCAGCATTTT. Full variable domain (missing parts from reference TRBV7-2 and TRBJ1-5): GAGVSQSPSNKVTEKGKDVELRCDPISGHTALYWYRQSLGQGLEFLIYFQGNSAPDKSGLPSDRFSAERTGGSVSTLTIQRTQQEDSAVYLCASSRKRTFLDNQPQHFGDGTRLSIL.

This sequence joins TRBV6-6 and TRBJ1-5, with 9 bases fitting TRBD1. J lost 6 bases, V lost 5 bases, and 2 bases had no gene match. The CDR3 is made up of 13 amino acids. Germline-derived CDR1 and CDR2 are MNHNY and SVGAGI (reference sequence). The CDR3 DNA is TGTGCCAGCAGTAACAGGGGGCGTCAGCCCCAGCATTTT. Its translation: CASSNRGRQPQHF.

This chain uses TRBV6-6 with TRBJ2-4, with a weak D call TRBD1 (5 bases). Trimming removed 7 bases at V and 5 bases at J, with 12 bases between. This CDR3 contains 13 residues. In germline, CDR1 is MNHNY, CDR2 SVGAGI (reference sequence). Written as DNA, the CDR3 is TGTGCCAGCAAGCAGGGAATGGAAAACATTCAGTACTTC. Protein: CASKQGMENIQYF.

The chain employs TRBV7-6 and TRBJ1-1; D is undetermined. The CDR3 length is 14 residues. Germline CDR1 reads SGHVS; CDR2 reads FNYEAQ. Trimming removed 1 base from V and 4 bases from J, with 10 bases in between. CDR3 amino acids: CASSLGRRITEAFF. The CDR3, as DNA: TGTGCCAGCAGCTTAGGTCGCAGGATCACTGAAGCTTTCTTT.

The chain employs TRBV5-6 and TRBJ2-1, with 12 positions matching TRBD2. Germline V lookup: CDR1 SGHDT, CDR2 YYEEEE. The trim removed 2 bases at V and 2 bases at J, leaving 2 bases unmatched. The CDR3 has 16 amino acids. CDR3 sequence reads: CASSFTSGRTYNEQFF. The CDR3 nucleotides read TGTGCCAGCAGCTTTACTAGCGGGAGGACCTACAATGAGCAGTTCTTC.

The chain carries TRBV25-1 and TRBJ2-5; 7 nucleotides agree with TRBD1. Trimming took 6 bases from V and 5 from J; bases not matched to a gene: 6. The CDR3 has 13 residues. Germline assignment: CDR1 MGHDK and CDR2 SYGVNS. The CDR3 loop is CASRGGLAETQYF. The CDR3 DNA reads TGTGCCAGCAGAGGGGGCCTCGCCGAGACCCAGTACTTC.

This sequence joins TRBV27 and TRBJ2-7, with 8 bases that match TRBD2. The V gene end was trimmed by 7 bases and the J gene end by 4 bases; junction bases not matched to a gene: 12. The germline V gene has CDR1 MNHEY and CDR2 SMNVEV (reference sequence). The CDR3 sequence is 15 residues long. The CDR3 DNA reads TGTGCCAGCACAATAGAGCGGGAGATATTGTACGAGCAGTACTTC. This encodes CASTIEREILYEQYF.

V and J are TRBV28 and TRBJ2-3, with D perhaps TRBD1 (6 bases). Germline V gene data show CDR1 as MDHEN and CDR2 as SYDVKM. Between the trimmed V and J ends, which lost 1 base and 1 base, there was a span of 15 bases. The CDR3 runs 17 residues. CDR3 coding DNA: TGTGCCAGCAGTTTATTAGTAGGAGCAGGGGGCACAGATACGCAGTATTTT. This gives the protein CASSLLVGAGGTDTQYF.

The rearrangement links TRBV25-1 to TRBJ1-2; 9 positions agree with TRBD1. There are 14 residues in the CDR3. CDR1 and CDR2 (germline): MGHDK, SYGVNS. Germline trimming cut 5 bases from V and 3 bases from J; bases unmatched to any gene: 4. CDR3 nucleotide sequence: TGTGCCAGCAGTCTTACAGGGGGCCACTATGGCTACACCTTC. It is translated as CASSLTGGHYGYTF.

The chain couples TRBV7-2 to TRBJ2-5; perhaps TRBD2 as D (7 bases). Germline CDR1 and CDR2: SGHTA and FQGNSA. The CDR3 length is 20 residues. Trimming removed 0 bases at V and 1 base at J, with 24 bases between. The CDR3 DNA is TGTGCCAGCAGCTTAGCCTCCGGGGGGCGGGGGCGTCTACCCCAAGAGACCCAGTACTTC. Translated: CASSLASGGRGRLPQETQYF.

This clone was found once. The chain uses TRBV5-1 and TRBJ1-4; tentative D call: TRBD1 (6 bases). CDR3 length equals 16 residues. V lost 3 bases and J 3 bases, leaving 15 bases between the germline ends. The V gene's germline CDR1 is SGHRS and CDR2 YFSETQ. As DNA, the CDR3 is TGCGCCAGCAGCTGGGGAAGACAGGCACCTAATGAAAAACTGTTTTTT. This sequence encodes CASSWGRQAPNEKLFF.

The chain recombines TRBV19 with TRBJ1-1, with unresolved D. Trimming cost V 6 bases and J 2 bases, with 13 bases left between them. The CDR3 contains 14 residues. Germline V gives CDR1 LNHDA, CDR2 SQIVND (reference sequence). Here the CDR3 DNA reads TGTGCCAGTAGGCTTGGGCAGATAAACACTGAAGCTTTCTTT. The encoded protein is CASRLGQINTEAFF. Complete variable domain (other parts from reference TRBV19 and TRBJ1-1): DGGITQSPKYLFRKEGQNVTLSCEQNLNHDAMYWYRQDPGQGLRLIYYSQIVNDFQKGDIAEGYSVSREKKESFPLTVTSAQKNPTAFYLCASRLGQINTEAFFGQGTRLTVV.

The chain couples TRBV6-5 to TRBJ2-1, with TRBD1 identical over 9 bases. V lost 6 bases and J lost 10; bases outside the gene matches: 13. This CDR3 contains 15 residues. Germline assignment: CDR1 MNHEY and CDR2 SVGAGI. In nucleotides, the CDR3 is TGTGCCAGCAGCATCCGGGACAGGGTGCACTGGGAGCAGTTCTTC. Its protein is CASSIRDRVHWEQFF.

J is TRBJ2-1 and V is TRBV7-9; D ambiguous. The V end lost 5 bases, the J end lost 0 bases, and 11 bases lay between the germline ends. The CDR3 covers 15 residues. Germline V lookup: CDR1 SEHNR, CDR2 FQNEAQ (reference sequence). The DNA for the CDR3 is TGTGCCAGCAGCCCCGACGGCGGCTCCTACAATGAGCAGTTCTTC. It translates to CASSPDGGSYNEQFF.

This chain uses TRBV2 with TRBJ2-5; 10 positions match TRBD1. This CDR3 is 16 amino acids long. CDR1 and CDR2 (germline): SNHLY, FYNNEI. With 6 bases clipped from V and 1 base from J, the junction kept 8 bases outside the gene matches. This CDR3 is CASSGRDRGRQETQYF. CDR3 nucleotides: TGTGCCAGCAGCGGACGGGACAGGGGTCGCCAAGAGACCCAGTACTTC.

This chain uses TRBV6-6 with TRBJ1-2; unclear D gene. Trimming cost V 0 bases and J 2 bases, with 7 bases left between them. The CDR3 is 14 residues long. Germline V CDR1 and CDR2: MNHNY, SVGAGI (reference sequence). CDR3 protein: CASSYSSGNYGYTF. CDR3 DNA: TGTGCCAGCAGTTACTCGAGCGGGAACTATGGCTACACCTTC.